This passage covers 9 T cell receptor beta chains from one sample sequenced in a study of T cells after posttransplantation cyclophosphamide. TCRdb keeps only in-frame clones here, not all; method: immunoSEQ multiplex PCR. The data hold about 9,700 clones, with 95% to 98% observed a single time. The naive gate required viable CD3+CD4+ or CD3+CD8+ cells with CCR7+CD45RA+CD45RO-CD95-CD27+CD28+ phenotype. Sequenced material: naive CD4+ T cells sorted from PBMCs. The receptor source for this set is a woman aged 60-75 years in good health, CMV-negative, and a related stem cell transplant donor.

The gene calls are TRBV19 and TRBJ1-5; 7 bases fit TRBD1. CDR3 length equals 15 residues. The V gene's germline CDR1 is LNHDA and CDR2 SQIVND (reference sequence). V lost 4 bases and J lost 1; bases outside the gene matches: 4. The DNA for the CDR3 is TGTGCCAGTAGTAACCAGGACAGGAGCAATCAGCCCCAGCATTTT. Amino acid sequence: CASSNQDRSNQPQHF.

This clone was seen just once. The genes are TRBV7-2 and TRBJ2-2, with a tentative D call TRBD2 (5 bases). V was cut by 2 bases and J by 6 bases, with 10 bases left in between. Germline-derived CDR1 and CDR2 are SGHTA and FQGNSA. This CDR3 is 14 amino acids long. CDR3 sequence: CASSLTYGAGELFF. CDR3 nucleotide sequence: TGTGCCAGCAGCTTAACATACGGGGCCGGGGAGCTGTTTTTT.

Concerning this clone: The same CDR3 also results from other DNA sequences found in this sample. The genes are TRBV9 and TRBJ2-5; tentative D call: TRBD2 (7 bases). V lost 0 bases and J lost 4, with 10 bases in between. This CDR3 has 14 amino acids. The V gene's germline CDR1 is SGDLS and CDR2 YYNGEE. The CDR3 DNA is TGTGCCAGCAGCGTAGAGGGGGGGAGAGAGACCCAGTACTTC. Its translation: CASSVEGGRETQYF. The variable domain in full, with the rest retrieved from reference TRBV9 and TRBJ2-5, is DSGVTQTPKHLITATGQRVTLRCSPRSGDLSVYWYQQSLDQGLQFLIQYYNGEERAKGNILERFSAQQFPDLHSELNLSSLELGDSALYFCASSVEGGRETQYFGPGTRLLVL.

The genes are TRBV27 and TRBJ2-7, with TRBD1 as a possible D gene (7 bases). The CDR3 extends over 15 amino acids. Germline assignment: CDR1 MNHEY and CDR2 SMNVEV (reference sequence). Trimming stripped 5 bases from V and 7 bases from J, with 21 bases between. The CDR3 region has the DNA TGTGCCAGCAGTCCAGGGGGGTGGGAAGGCCGTGAGCAGTACGTC. The encoded protein is CASSPGGWEGREQYV.

The chain employs TRBV2 and TRBJ2-1; 7 nucleotides agree with TRBD2. CDR3 length: 14 amino acids. The V and J ends lost 4 bases and 3 bases, in that order; junction bases with no gene match: 3. Germline V gives CDR1 SNHLY, CDR2 FYNNEI. The DNA for the CDR3 is TGTGCCAGCAGTGCAACGGGAGGCTACAATGAGCAGTTCTTC. It is translated as CASSATGGYNEQFF.

This chain uses TRBV7-9 with TRBJ2-2; TRBD1 matches 7 bases. Germline V gene sequence: CDR1 SEHNR, CDR2 FQNEAQ (reference sequence). V trimming: 4 bases; J trimming: 4 bases; junction bases outside the gene matches: 6. The CDR3 is made up of 15 amino acids. This chain's CDR3 is CASSSGQRGTGELFF. The DNA for the CDR3 is TGTGCCAGCAGCTCGGGACAGCGCGGCACCGGGGAGCTGTTTTTT.

The chain uses TRBV30 and TRBJ2-2, with D perhaps TRBD2 (6 bases). Germline loops: CDR1 GTSNPN, CDR2 SVGIG (reference sequence). The CDR3 loop spans 15 amino acids. The V and J ends lost 1 base and 4 bases respectively, with 13 bases between them. The CDR3 bases are TGTGCCTGGAGTGGAGGGAGGATAGGCACCGGGGAGCTGTTTTTT. Translation gives CAWSGGRIGTGELFF.

The chain recombines TRBV7-2 with TRBJ2-6, with TRBD1 matching over 7 bases. V was clipped by 4 bases and J by 3 bases; unmatched bases: 3. In germline, CDR1 is SGHTA, CDR2 FQGNSA. This CDR3 region has 15 residues. CDR3 protein: CASSSAGGGANVLTF. CDR3 bases: TGTGCCAGCAGCTCTGCAGGGGGTGGGGCCAACGTCCTGACTTTC.

V gene TRBV19 combines with J gene TRBJ2-1; D perhaps matches TRBD2 (6 bases). Germline V lookup: CDR1 LNHDA, CDR2 SQIVND (reference sequence). V lost 3 bases and J lost 6, with 9 bases in between. CDR3 size: 13 residues. In DNA, the CDR3 is TGTGCCAGTAGTATTTTCGGGGGCAATGAGCAGTTCTTC. Its protein product is CASSIFGGNEQFF.